Below are 25 T cell receptor beta chains sequenced from a single sample in a study of T cell changes during pregnancy in multiple sclerosis. TCRdb's table, derived via immunoSEQ multiplex PCR, lists solely in-frame clones and lacks some. The table lists approximately 21,000 clones, around 85% of them singletons. Sequenced here: CD8+ T cells from peripheral blood mononuclear cells, sampled in the first trimester of pregnancy. The receptors derive from a female donor in good health, enrolled as a control in a pregnancy study.

The chain carries TRBV13 and TRBJ2-1; 14 nucleotides match TRBD2. The germline V gene has CDR1 PRHDT and CDR2 FYEKMQ (reference sequence). V trimming: 11 bases; J trimming: 7 bases; junction bases outside the gene matches: 4. CDR3 length: 13 residues. The CDR3 is CACWTSGGNEQFF. The CDR3 nucleotides are TGTGCCTGCTGGACTAGCGGGGGGAATGAGCAGTTCTTC.

This chain uses TRBV11-2 with TRBJ2-1; 14 bases are shared with TRBD2. J was trimmed by 8 bases and V by 5 bases; bases with no gene match: 11. CDR1 and CDR2 from the germline V gene are SGHAT and FQNNGV. The CDR3 has 17 amino acids. The CDR3 bases are TGTGCCAGCAGCCCCCGACTAGCGGGGGGGCCGGTCTATGAGCAGTTCTTC. Protein sequence: CASSPRLAGGPVYEQFF.

This chain joins TRBV27 and TRBJ2-4; unclear D gene. Trimming pared 3 bases from V and 6 bases from J, leaving 6 bases between. Germline CDR1 is MNHEY and CDR2 is SMNVEV (reference sequence). The CDR3 is 12 amino acids. This chain's CDR3 is CASSLSGNIQYF. As DNA, the CDR3 is TGTGCCAGCAGTTTGTCGGGAAACATTCAGTACTTC.

CDR3 loop: CASSESLRDTSYEQYF. CDR3 bases: TGTGCCAGCAGTGAATCTCTCCGGGACACCTCCTACGAGCAGTACTTC. This chain connects TRBV25-1 to TRBJ2-7, with D perhaps matching TRBD1 (6 bases). V lost 1 base, J lost 0 bases, and 13 bases lay in between. CDR1 is MGHDK, CDR2 SYGVNS, per germline. The CDR3 is 16 residues long.

The J gene is TRBJ1-1, the V gene TRBV30, with D perhaps matching TRBD1 (5 bases). CDR1 is GTSNPN, CDR2 SVGIG, per germline (reference sequence). This CDR3 contains 13 residues. The V and J ends lost 4 bases and 2 bases respectively, with 11 bases between them. CDR3 sequence (DNA): TGTGCCTGGACGGCAGGGCCCAACACTGAAGCTTTCTTT. Its translation is CAWTAGPNTEAFF.

This clone was found once. The gene calls are TRBV19 and TRBJ2-3, with 7 bases lining up with TRBD2. CDR3 size: 15 residues. Germline V gene data show CDR1 as LNHDA and CDR2 as SQIVND (reference sequence). Trimming took 3 bases from V and 2 from J; bases not matched to a gene: 5. The DNA for the CDR3 is TGTGCCAGTAGTATCCTCGCGGGGGTCACAGATACGCAGTATTTT. Translation gives CASSILAGVTDTQYF.

The chain employs TRBV6-5 and TRBJ2-7, with TRBD1 identical over 9 bases. From germline, CDR1 is MNHEY and CDR2 SVGAGI. The CDR3 covers 14 residues. Trimming cost V 2 bases and J 3 bases; bases outside gene matches: 2. CDR3 protein: CASSYETGGYEQYF. The CDR3 nucleotides read TGTGCCAGCAGTTACGAGACAGGGGGCTACGAGCAGTACTTC.

The CDR3 spells CASIISTPLGTEAFF. The DNA for the CDR3 is TGTGCCAGTATCATCTCGACTCCTCTCGGAACTGAAGCTTTCTTT. This sequence joins TRBV19 and TRBJ1-1, with no clear D. CDR1 and CDR2 from the germline V gene are LNHDA and SQIVND (reference sequence). The CDR3 consists of 15 residues. Trimming pared 7 bases from V and 5 bases from J, leaving 20 bases between.

The chain is built from TRBV2 and TRBJ1-1; D remains ambiguous. Trimming pared 4 bases from V and 0 bases from J, leaving 9 bases between. From germline, CDR1 is SNHLY and CDR2 FYNNEI. The CDR3 loop spans 14 amino acids. CDR3 protein: CASSVRVMNTEAFF. In DNA form, the CDR3 reads TGTGCCAGCAGTGTCCGGGTTATGAACACTGAAGCTTTCTTT.

CDR3 in amino acids: CASSPQGGHGYTF. CDR3 nucleotide sequence: TGTGCCAGCAGCCCACAGGGTGGCCATGGCTACACCTTC. The rearrangement links TRBV5-6 to TRBJ1-2; a weak D match, TRBD1 (6 bases). Trimming took off 4 bases at V and 6 bases at J, with 13 bases between the two ends. CDR1 and CDR2 from the germline V gene are SGHDT and YYEEEE. The CDR3 has 13 residues.

This chain connects TRBV5-5 to TRBJ1-1; a weak D match, TRBD1 (6 bases). Germline V gives CDR1 SGHKS, CDR2 YYEKEE (reference sequence). This CDR3 is 13 amino acids long. With 10 bases removed from V and 3 bases from J, the gap between germline ends came to 16 bases. The CDR3 here is CARRGAEDTEAFF. CDR3 in DNA: TGTGCCCGTCGGGGGGCGGAGGACACTGAAGCTTTCTTT.

The chain joins TRBV13 to TRBJ2-7; possible D gene TRBD1, 6 bases. The V end lost 5 bases, the J end lost 2 bases, and 16 bases lay between the germline ends. Germline V gives CDR1 PRHDT, CDR2 FYEKMQ (reference sequence). This CDR3 spans 15 amino acids. This chain's CDR3 is CASSTRDTGAYEQYF. CDR3 nucleotides: TGTGCCAGCAGCACCCGGGACACCGGGGCCTACGAGCAGTACTTC.

The gene calls are TRBV19 and TRBJ2-1, with TRBD2 as a possible D gene (5 bases). The V end lost 3 bases, the J end lost 1 base, and 19 bases lay between the germline ends. The germline CDR1 and CDR2 sequences are LNHDA and SQIVND (reference sequence). The CDR3 sequence is 18 residues long. The CDR3 region is CASSIARVGVGSYNEQFF. The CDR3 DNA sequence: TGTGCCAGTAGTATCGCACGCGTCGGGGTCGGGTCCTACAATGAGCAGTTCTTC.

The chain couples TRBV2 to TRBJ1-1, with 7 bases lining up with TRBD1. V was pared by 5 bases and J by 1 base, with 4 bases of the junction left unmatched. The CDR3 length is 14 residues. Germline lookup yields CDR1 SNHLY and CDR2 FYNNEI. In nucleotides, the CDR3 is TGTGCCAGCAGTATGGGACAGCAGAACACTGAAGCTTTCTTT. Translation gives CASSMGQQNTEAFF. The full variable domain, with the rest looked up from reference TRBV2 and TRBJ1-1, is EPEVTQTPSHQVTQMGQEVILRCVPISNHLYFYWYRQILGQKVEFLVSFYNNEISEKSEIFDDQFSVERPDGSNFTLKIRSTKLEDSAMYFCASSMGQQNTEAFFGQGTRLTVV.

The chain joins TRBV5-1 to TRBJ1-1; possible D gene TRBD1, 6 bases. Looked up from germline, CDR1 is SGHRS and CDR2 is YFSETQ. Between the trimmed V and J ends, which lost 1 base and 7 bases, there was a span of 11 bases. The CDR3 covers 13 residues. The DNA of the CDR3 is TGCGCCAGCAGCTTGTGGGGGGGCAATGAAGCTTTCTTT. Translated: CASSLWGGNEAFF.

V and J are TRBV28 and TRBJ2-7; 10 nucleotides line up with TRBD2. Germline V gives CDR1 MDHEN, CDR2 SYDVKM. V shed 4 bases, J shed 6 bases, and the junction held 12 bases outside the gene matches. The CDR3 is 16 amino acids. The chain's CDR3 is CASSSSLAGLGREQYF. In DNA, the CDR3 is TGTGCCAGCAGTTCCTCACTAGCGGGGTTGGGACGCGAGCAGTACTTC.

The table lists this clone with many counts. V usage is TRBV9 and J usage is TRBJ1-5; tentatively, D is TRBD1 (6 bases). Germline lookup yields CDR1 SGDLS and CDR2 YYNGEE. Trimming cost V 3 bases and J 7 bases, with 17 bases left between them. The CDR3 totals 15 residues. The CDR3 nucleotides are TGTGCCAGCAGCGCCCATGACAGGAATGGACAGCCCCAGCATTTT. Encoded protein: CASSAHDRNGQPQHF.

The chain carries TRBV5-6 and TRBJ2-3; D call uncertain. CDR1 is SGHDT and CDR2 is YYEEEE in the germline V gene. Trimming left V 0 bases short and J 3 bases short, with 2 bases between. The CDR3 is 12 amino acids. CDR3 loop: CASSLATDTQYF. The CDR3, as DNA: TGTGCCAGCAGCTTGGCAACAGATACGCAGTATTTT.

This chain links TRBV27 with TRBJ2-1; D might be TRBD1 (6 bases). CDR1 and CDR2 (germline): MNHEY, SMNVEV (reference sequence). Trimming pared 0 bases from V and 5 bases from J, leaving 14 bases between. The CDR3 is 16 amino acids. The CDR3 DNA reads TGTGCCAGCAGTTTATCGGGCCCCGGGACACACAATGAGCAGTTCTTC. Amino acids: CASSLSGPGTHNEQFF.

This clone showed up just once. The rearrangement links TRBV25-1 to TRBJ2-5; 9 bases line up with TRBD1. The trim removed 1 base at V and 3 bases at J, leaving 6 bases unmatched. CDR3 length: 16 residues. Germline V gene sequence: CDR1 MGHDK, CDR2 SYGVNS. Here the CDR3 DNA reads TGTGCCAGCAGTGAATTACGGGACAGGGAGGAAGAGACCCAGTACTTC. This translates into CASSELRDREEETQYF.

There are a few counts of this clone. The rearrangement joins TRBV9 to TRBJ2-6; 8 nucleotides match TRBD2. In germline, CDR1 is SGDLS, CDR2 YYNGEE. The CDR3 length is 18 residues. The V and J ends lost 3 bases and 1 base, in that order; junction bases with no gene match: 9. The CDR3 region is CASSDPGGAVSGANVLTF. The CDR3, as DNA: TGTGCCAGCAGCGACCCCGGGGGGGCTGTTTCTGGGGCCAACGTCCTGACTTTC.

The sample holds a few counts of this clone. The CDR3 coding sequence is TGTGCCAGCAGCCACTATGAGGAGGGACAGTCGAACACTGAAGCTTTCTTT. Translated, it gives CASSHYEEGQSNTEAFF. V is TRBV4-2 and J is TRBJ1-1, with 7 bases matching TRBD1. The CDR3 is 17 residues long. CDR1 and CDR2 (germline): LGHNA, YNFKEQ. V was pared by 3 bases and J by 1 base, with 11 bases of the junction left unmatched.

The rearrangement uses TRBV9 and TRBJ2-1; D unclear. This CDR3 comprises 12 residues. From germline, CDR1 is SGDLS and CDR2 YYNGEE. Trimming stripped 4 bases from V and 3 bases from J, with 5 bases between. CDR3 in amino acids: CASSSNYNEQFF. The CDR3 coding sequence is TGTGCCAGCAGCTCAAACTACAATGAGCAGTTCTTC.

This clone has a handful of counts. This chain joins TRBV9 and TRBJ2-1, with TRBD1 matching over 7 bases. Germline V gene lookup returns CDR1 SGDLS and CDR2 YYNGEE. V lost 0 bases, J lost 10 bases, and 7 bases stayed unmatched. The CDR3 is 14 amino acids. The CDR3 coding sequence is TGTGCCAGCAGCGTAGATGGGACAGTGGGGGAGCAGTTCTTC. It yields the protein CASSVDGTVGEQFF.

The chain joins TRBV30 to TRBJ1-1, with 10 positions matching TRBD1. Unmatched junction bases numbered 14, after V lost 2 bases and J lost 5 bases. Germline V gene data show CDR1 as GTSNPN and CDR2 as SVGIG (reference sequence). The CDR3 extends over 17 amino acids. The CDR3 here is CAWSTTGTGVGGTEAFF. The CDR3 DNA reads as TGTGCCTGGAGTACCACTGGGACAGGGGTTGGGGGGACTGAAGCTTTCTTT.